Sequencing of this TCR beta chain was carried out in a study of somatic mutations in cytotoxic T cells in rheumatoid arthritis. The CDR3 runs to 12 residues. V was shortened by 10 bases and J by 9 bases, with 16 bases between the two germline ends. Using immunoSEQ multiplex PCR, the repertoire was profiled, and TCRdb retains in-frame clones only, with some absent. The repertoire holds about 9,000 clones, with roughly 73% as singletons. The chain combines TRBV23-1 with TRBJ1-5; D perhaps matches TRBD1 (6 bases). TRBV23-1 qualifies as an ORF whose function is uncertain. The sequence came from an adult with rheumatoid arthritis. The specimen was CD8+ T cells sorted from blood. The DNA of the CDR3 is TGCGCCAATATCCAGGGAGGGGGGCCCCAGCATTTT. Translating gives CANIQGGGPQHF.